One and the same sample provided the 13 T cell receptor beta chains below, sequenced in a study of blood T cell repertoires in COVID-19. Assay used: immunoSEQ multiplex PCR; TCRdb lists only in-frame clones, some missing. Among roughly 150,000 clones listed, about 85% were seen once. The specimen was peripheral blood. Receptors were obtained from a woman aged 70 to 79 with acute or convalescent COVID-19.

This chain links TRBV6-2 or TRBV6-3 with TRBJ1-1; the D gene is possibly TRBD1 (6 bases). The CDR3 spans 16 residues. V shed 4 bases and J shed 4 bases, with 19 bases lying between them. From germline, CDR1 is MNHEY and CDR2 SVGEGT. CDR3 amino acids: CASSSKQGVGGTEAFF. CDR3 in DNA: TGTGCCAGCAGTTCGAAACAGGGAGTTGGGGGCACTGAAGCTTTCTTT.

The chain uses TRBV27 and TRBJ1-1; D ambiguous. Trimming removed 6 bases from V and 2 bases from J, with 10 bases in between. The CDR3 has 13 amino acids. Germline CDR1 MNHEY, CDR2 SMNVEV (reference sequence). The CDR3 region is CASSADTNTEAFF. The CDR3 bases are TGTGCCAGCAGCGCAGACACCAACACTGAAGCTTTCTTT.

The chain is built from TRBV4-1 and TRBJ1-3; 9 nucleotides agree with TRBD1. Germline assignment: CDR1 MGHRA and CDR2 YSYEKL. Trimming at V came to 1 base and at J to 3 bases, leaving 7 bases not matched to a gene. This CDR3 is built from 17 residues. CDR3 in amino acids: CASSQAGGTGLGNTIYF. The DNA for the CDR3 is TGCGCCAGCAGCCAAGCCGGGGGGACAGGGCTTGGAAACACCATATATTTT.

This chain uses TRBV5-1 with TRBJ2-4, with TRBD1 identical over 8 bases. Germline lookup yields CDR1 SGHRS and CDR2 YFSETQ. CDR3 length: 15 amino acids. V was pared by 2 bases and J by 10 bases, with 11 bases of the junction left unmatched. CDR3 sequence reads: CASSFWTGPTNIQYF. The CDR3 bases are TGCGCCAGCAGCTTTTGGACAGGGCCCACGAATATTCAGTACTTC. Variable domain in full (rest from reference TRBV5-1 and TRBJ2-4): KAGVTQTPRYLIKTRGQQVTLSCSPISGHRSVSWYQQTPGQGLQFLFEYFSETQRNKGNFPGRFSGRQFSNSRSEMNVSTLELGDSALYLCASSFWTGPTNIQYFGAGTRLSVL.

This clone has more than one count but fewer than ten. This chain links TRBV28 with TRBJ1-2; the D gene is possibly TRBD1 (6 bases). CDR3 size: 13 residues. Germline V gene lookup returns CDR1 MDHEN and CDR2 SYDVKM. Trimming took off 5 bases at V and 4 bases at J, with 11 bases between the two ends. The CDR3 sequence: CASSNTGFYGYTF. CDR3 DNA sequence: TGTGCCAGCAGTAACACAGGGTTCTATGGCTACACCTTC.

The CDR3, as DNA: TGCAGTGCTAGTAAGGGAACTGTAGGAGGGAATGAGCAGTTCTTC. As protein: CSASKGTVGGNEQFF. The chain uses TRBV20-1 and TRBJ2-1, with D maybe TRBD2 (6 bases). Germline V gene sequence: CDR1 DFQATT, CDR2 SNEGSKA (reference sequence). V was shortened by 3 bases and J by 7 bases, with 19 bases between the two germline ends. The CDR3 is made up of 15 amino acids.

The rearrangement links TRBV18 to TRBJ1-3; D not certain. Per the germline V gene, CDR1 is KGHSH and CDR2 is LQKENI. This CDR3 is 17 amino acids long. Trimming left V 5 bases short and J 0 bases short, with 17 bases between. This CDR3 reads CASSSEGRPFSGNTIYF. DNA of the CDR3: TGTGCCAGCTCATCCGAGGGCAGACCCTTCTCTGGAAACACCATATATTTT. Full variable domain (outside the CDR3, taken from reference TRBV18 and TRBJ1-3): NAGVMQNPRHLVRRRGQEARLRCSPMKGHSHVYWYRQLPEEGLKFMVYLQKENIIDESGMPKERFSAEFPKEGPSILRIQQVVRGDSAAYFCASSSEGRPFSGNTIYFGEGSWLTVV.

The CDR3: CASSQGTGQNSPLHF. CDR3 coding DNA: TGTGCCAGCAGCCAAGGGACGGGACAGAATTCACCCCTCCACTTT. V and J are TRBV3-1 (or the pseudogene TRBV3-2) and TRBJ1-6; 7 bases are a match to TRBD1. Germline-derived CDR1 and CDR2 are LGHDT and YNNKEL (reference sequence). The CDR3 spans 15 residues. With 1 base clipped from V and 7 bases from J, the junction kept 4 bases outside the gene matches.

This rearrangement joins TRBV5-1 to TRBJ2-5, with a tentative D call TRBD2 (6 bases). V was clipped by 3 bases and J by 0 bases, with 21 bases between them. This CDR3 is 18 amino acids long. Germline assignment: CDR1 SGHRS and CDR2 YFSETQ. Here the CDR3 reads CASSSTPGGGTHQETQYF. For the CDR3, the DNA is TGCGCCAGCAGCTCCACCCCCGGTGGGGGGACTCACCAAGAGACCCAGTACTTC.

A few counts support this clone. The gene calls are TRBV19 and TRBJ2-5; weak D call: TRBD2 (5 bases). V was clipped by 4 bases and J by 5 bases, with 14 bases between them. Germline CDR1 is LNHDA and CDR2 is SQIVND (reference sequence). This CDR3 has 14 residues. CDR3 residues: CASSTLALGETQYF. The CDR3 region has the DNA TGTGCCAGTAGTACCCTAGCTTTAGGGGAGACCCAGTACTTC.

The chain employs TRBV6-2 or TRBV6-3 and TRBJ2-5; D is possibly TRBD1 (5 bases). V dropped 6 bases and J dropped 0 bases, with 11 bases sitting between them. CDR3 length: 14 amino acids. From germline, CDR1 is MNHEY and CDR2 SVGEGT. This CDR3 reads CASSPDSHQETQYF. The CDR3 coding sequence is TGTGCCAGCAGCCCAGACAGCCACCAAGAGACCCAGTACTTC.

The CDR3 reads CASSLGWEATYGYTF. The CDR3, as DNA: TGTGCCAGCAGCTTAGGGTGGGAGGCGACCTATGGCTACACCTTC. The chain is built from TRBV7-8 and TRBJ1-2; D unclear. Germline V gene lookup returns CDR1 SGHVS and CDR2 FQNEAQ. The V end was cut by 1 base, the J end by 4 bases, with 13 bases between. This CDR3 is 15 amino acids long.

The V and J genes are TRBV5-1 and TRBJ1-4; 9 bases are a match to TRBD1. V lost 0 bases and J lost 3; bases outside the gene matches: 6. This CDR3 contains 17 residues. Germline assignment: CDR1 SGHRS and CDR2 YFSETQ. CDR3 sequence: CASSLAGTGFANEKLFF. The CDR3 DNA sequence: TGCGCCAGCAGCTTGGCTGGGACAGGGTTTGCTAATGAAAAACTGTTTTTT.